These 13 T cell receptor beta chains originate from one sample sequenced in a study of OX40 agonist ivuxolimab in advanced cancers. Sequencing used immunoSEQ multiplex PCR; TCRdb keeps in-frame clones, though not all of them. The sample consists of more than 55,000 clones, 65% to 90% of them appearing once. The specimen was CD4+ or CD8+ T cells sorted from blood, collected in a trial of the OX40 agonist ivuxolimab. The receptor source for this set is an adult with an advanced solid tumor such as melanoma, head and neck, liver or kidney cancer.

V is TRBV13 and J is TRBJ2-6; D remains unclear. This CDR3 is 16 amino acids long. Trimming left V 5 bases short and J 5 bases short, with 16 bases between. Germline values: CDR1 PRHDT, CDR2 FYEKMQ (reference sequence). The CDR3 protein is CASSLNGPLRANVLTF. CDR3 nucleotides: TGTGCCAGCAGCCTTAACGGGCCTCTTAGGGCCAACGTCCTGACTTTC.

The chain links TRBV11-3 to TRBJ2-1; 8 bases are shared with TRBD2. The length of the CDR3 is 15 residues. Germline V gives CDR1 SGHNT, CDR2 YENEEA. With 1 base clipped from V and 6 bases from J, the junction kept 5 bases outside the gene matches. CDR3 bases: TGTGCCAGCAGCTTAGCCGGGGGGGCCAGCAATGAGCAGTTCTTC. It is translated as CASSLAGGASNEQFF.

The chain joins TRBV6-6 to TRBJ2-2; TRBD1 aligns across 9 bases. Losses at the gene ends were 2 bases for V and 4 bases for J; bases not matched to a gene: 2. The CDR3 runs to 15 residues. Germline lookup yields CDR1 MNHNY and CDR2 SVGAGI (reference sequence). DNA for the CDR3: TGTGCCAGCAGTTACGGGACAGGGACCACCGGGGAGCTGTTTTTT. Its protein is CASSYGTGTTGELFF.

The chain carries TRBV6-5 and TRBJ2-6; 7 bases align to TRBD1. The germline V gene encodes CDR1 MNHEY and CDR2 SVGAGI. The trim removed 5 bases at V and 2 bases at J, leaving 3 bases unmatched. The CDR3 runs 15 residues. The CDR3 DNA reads TGTGCCAGCAGTCGGGACAGTGCTGGGGCCAACGTCCTGACTTTC. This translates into CASSRDSAGANVLTF.

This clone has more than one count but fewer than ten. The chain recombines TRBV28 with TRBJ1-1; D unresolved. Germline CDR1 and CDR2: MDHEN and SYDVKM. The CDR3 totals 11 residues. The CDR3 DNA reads TGTGTAACGCGTGAGGACACTGAAGCTTTCTTT. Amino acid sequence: CVTREDTEAFF.

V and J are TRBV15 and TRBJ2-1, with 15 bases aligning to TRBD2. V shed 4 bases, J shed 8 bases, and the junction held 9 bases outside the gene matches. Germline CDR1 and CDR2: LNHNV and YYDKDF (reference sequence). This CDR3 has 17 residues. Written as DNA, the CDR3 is TGTGCCACCAGCACTGGACTAGCGGGAGGGGGGATAGATGAGCAGTTCTTC. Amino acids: CATSTGLAGGGIDEQFF. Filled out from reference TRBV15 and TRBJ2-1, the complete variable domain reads DAMVIQNPRYQVTQFGKPVTLSCSQTLNHNVMYWYQQKSSQAPKLLFHYYDKDFNNEADTPDNFQSRRPNTSFCFLDIRSPGLGDTAMYLCATSTGLAGGGIDEQFFGPGTRLTVL.

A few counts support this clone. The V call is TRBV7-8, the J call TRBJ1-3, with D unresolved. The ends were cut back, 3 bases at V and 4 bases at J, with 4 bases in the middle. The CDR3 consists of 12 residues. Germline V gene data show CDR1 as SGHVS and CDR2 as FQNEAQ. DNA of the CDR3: TGTGCCAGCAGCTTTAAAGGAAACACCATATATTTT. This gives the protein CASSFKGNTIYF.

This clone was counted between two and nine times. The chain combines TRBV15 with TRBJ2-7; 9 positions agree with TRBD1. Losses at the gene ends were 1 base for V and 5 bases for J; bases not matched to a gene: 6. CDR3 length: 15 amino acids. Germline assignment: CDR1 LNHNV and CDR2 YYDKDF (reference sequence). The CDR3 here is CATSRAGTGSHEQYF. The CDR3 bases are TGTGCCACCAGCAGAGCCGGGACAGGGAGCCACGAGCAGTACTTC.

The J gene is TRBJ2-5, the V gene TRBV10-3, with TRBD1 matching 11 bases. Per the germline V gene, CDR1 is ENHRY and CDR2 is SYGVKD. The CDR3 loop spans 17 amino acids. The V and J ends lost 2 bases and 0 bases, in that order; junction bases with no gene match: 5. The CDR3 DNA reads TGTGCCATCAGTGAGCTAGGACAGGGGGCTAACCAAGAGACCCAGTACTTC. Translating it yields CAISELGQGANQETQYF.

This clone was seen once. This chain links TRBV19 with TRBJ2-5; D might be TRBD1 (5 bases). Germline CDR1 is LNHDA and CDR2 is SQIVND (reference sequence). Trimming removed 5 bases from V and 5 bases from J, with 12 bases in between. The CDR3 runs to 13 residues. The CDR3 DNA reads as TGTGCCAGTAGTTACGGTTCAGGGGAGACCCAGTACTTC. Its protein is CASSYGSGETQYF.

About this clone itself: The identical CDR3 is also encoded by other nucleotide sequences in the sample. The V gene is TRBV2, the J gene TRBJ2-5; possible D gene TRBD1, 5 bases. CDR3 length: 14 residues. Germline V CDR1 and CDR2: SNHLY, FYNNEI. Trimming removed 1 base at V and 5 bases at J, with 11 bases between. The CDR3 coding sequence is TGTGCCAGCAGTGAAGAGGCAGGGAAGGAGACCCAGTACTTC. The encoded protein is CASSEEAGKETQYF.

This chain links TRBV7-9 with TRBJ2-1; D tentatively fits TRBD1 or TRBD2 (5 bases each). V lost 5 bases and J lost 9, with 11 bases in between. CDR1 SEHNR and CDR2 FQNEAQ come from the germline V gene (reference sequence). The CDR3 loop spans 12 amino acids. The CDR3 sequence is CASSHEGFEQFF. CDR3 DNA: TGTGCCAGCAGCCACGAGGGGTTTGAGCAGTTCTTC.

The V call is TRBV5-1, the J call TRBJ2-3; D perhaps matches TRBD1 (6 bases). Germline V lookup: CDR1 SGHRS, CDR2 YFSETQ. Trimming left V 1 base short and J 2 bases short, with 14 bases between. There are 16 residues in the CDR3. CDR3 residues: CASSLSWAGVTDTQYF. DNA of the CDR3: TGCGCCAGCAGCTTGAGTTGGGCAGGGGTCACAGATACGCAGTATTTT. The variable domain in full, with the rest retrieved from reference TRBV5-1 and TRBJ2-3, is KAGVTQTPRYLIKTRGQQVTLSCSPISGHRSVSWYQQTPGQGLQFLFEYFSETQRNKGNFPGRFSGRQFSNSRSEMNVSTLELGDSALYLCASSLSWAGVTDTQYFGPGTRLTVL.